This TCR beta chain is drawn from a study of T cells after yellow fever vaccination. They built TCR cDNA with 5'RACE template switching, a step that put in a universal primer site and UMIs. TCRdb fed the 5' RACE reads into MiXCR, producing one record per CDR3 protein. The data contain around 300,000 distinct CDR3 sequences, about an eighth of them seen just once; the ten biggest clones take up 0.5% to 0.6%. J gave up 3 bases and V 5 bases, and 4 bases lay outside the gene matches. Germline V gene lookup returns CDR1 SGHTA and CDR2 FQGNSA. There are 14 residues in the CDR3. Study-level findings and limits: Post-booster samples contained most primary-vaccination clones (approximately 96% CD4, almost 90% CD8). By day 5 rather than day 15, the secondary response had peaked, though it was weaker.

As to this clonotype: Its antigen is not identified.

This TCR was sampled from a man aged 25 to 40 who received the YFV17D yellow fever vaccine. The specimen was CD4+ T cells sorted from PBMCs, collected 45 days after the yellow fever booster vaccination. The chain links TRBV7-2 to TRBJ2-5; 9 nucleotides line up with TRBD2. This CDR3 is CASSRTSVEETQYF. The CDR3 DNA reads TGTGCCAGCAGCCGGACTAGCGTGGAAGAGACCCAGTACTTC.